This TCR beta chain emerged from a study of blood T cells in healthy people across ages. With respect to this clonotype: The antigen is not known.

Sample-barcoded 5' priming and a J-beta primer mix drove a second PCR of about 7 to 11 cycles. Each CDR3 protein is one row after TCRdb ran MiXCR on the 5' RACE reads. The profile shows approximately 690,000 distinct CDR3 sequences, around two fifths of them singletons. Trimming cost V 4 bases and J 5 bases; bases outside gene matches: 5. The germline V gene encodes CDR1 SGHTA and CDR2 FQGNSA. This CDR3 is built from 14 residues. Notes on the study in general: Estimated diversity, derived from one million T cells, was regarded as an underestimate.

The chain is built from TRBV7-2 and TRBJ1-5; 7 bases align to TRBD1. What was sequenced was blood. The receptor's source is a man older than 75 in good health. CDR3 residues: CASSSGGRDQPQHF. CDR3 nucleotides: TGTGCCAGCAGCTCAGGGGGTAGGGATCAGCCCCAGCATTTT.